This entry lists 32 T cell receptor beta chains sequenced from one sample in a study of blood T cell repertoires in COVID-19. Using immunoSEQ multiplex PCR, the repertoire was profiled, and TCRdb retains in-frame clones only, with some absent. The repertoire consists of around 250,000 clones, with about 88% occurring once and the leading ten covering about 4%. Sequences were obtained from peripheral blood. The receptors stem from a man aged 18 to 29 with active or convalescent COVID-19.

V is TRBV6-5 and J is TRBJ2-3, with 8 positions matching TRBD2. The CDR3 consists of 15 residues. V trimming: 6 bases; J trimming: 2 bases; junction bases outside the gene matches: 7. Germline CDR1 and CDR2: MNHEY and SVGAGI. CDR3 nucleotides: TGTGCCAGCAGGGTAACTAGCGGATACACAGATACGCAGTATTTT. This gives the protein CASRVTSGYTDTQYF.

The chain has TRBV5-1 and TRBJ2-2; D might be TRBD2 (6 bases). CDR3 size: 15 residues. The V gene lost 4 bases and the J gene lost 2 bases, with 12 bases spanning the gap. Germline assignment: CDR1 SGHRS and CDR2 YFSETQ. The CDR3 sequence is CASSAGTVNTGELFF. CDR3 nucleotides: TGCGCCAGCAGCGCCGGGACTGTAAACACCGGGGAGCTGTTTTTT.

This rearrangement joins TRBV5-6 to TRBJ1-5; D unresolved. The germline V gene has CDR1 SGHDT and CDR2 YYEEEE. Trimming left V 4 bases short and J 3 bases short, with 17 bases between. The CDR3 extends over 16 amino acids. The CDR3 loop is CASSPPSGRNNQPQHF. In nucleotides, the CDR3 is TGTGCCAGCAGCCCTCCTAGCGGACGGAACAATCAGCCCCAGCATTTT.

The rearrangement links TRBV28 to TRBJ2-1; D remains unclear. Trimming pared 10 bases from V and 0 bases from J, leaving 10 bases between. The CDR3 totals 13 residues. Germline CDR1 MDHEN, CDR2 SYDVKM. CDR3 sequence reads: CAIQARSYNEQFF. Written as DNA, the CDR3 is TGTGCCATCCAGGCCCGCTCCTACAATGAGCAGTTCTTC.

The table lists this clone with a few counts. The rearrangement links TRBV25-1 to TRBJ1-6, with D unresolved. The germline CDR1 and CDR2 sequences are MGHDK and SYGVNS. There are 15 residues in the CDR3. V was pared by 3 bases and J by 9 bases, with 15 bases between. CDR3 bases: TGTGCCAGCAGTGACGGGTCCCTAAACTTTTCACCCCTCCACTTT. This encodes CASSDGSLNFSPLHF.

The chain carries TRBV6-2 or TRBV6-3 and TRBJ1-5; tentative D call: TRBD1 (5 bases). The CDR3 runs 18 residues. V was trimmed by 0 bases and J by 3 bases, leaving 18 bases between them. Germline values: CDR1 MNHEY, CDR2 SVGEGT. The CDR3 nucleotides are TGTGCCAGCAGTTACTCGAAGGTCAGGGAGGGCGACAATCAGCCCCAGCATTTT. Its translation: CASSYSKVREGDNQPQHF.

Only one count was recorded for this clone. The rearrangement links TRBV27 to TRBJ1-5, with D unclear. This CDR3 contains 14 residues. Trimming took off 2 bases at V and 1 base at J, with 6 bases between the two ends. Germline values: CDR1 MNHEY, CDR2 SMNVEV (reference sequence). CDR3 nucleotide sequence: TGTGCCAGCAGTTTAGGAGGGAGCAATCAGCCCCAGCATTTT. It specifies CASSLGGSNQPQHF.

The CDR3 is CASSLFWSSYNSPLHF. The DNA for the CDR3 is TGTGCCAGCAGTTTATTCTGGAGCTCCTATAATTCACCCCTCCACTTT. This chain joins TRBV28 and TRBJ1-6, with no clear D. This CDR3 has 16 amino acids. Germline values: CDR1 MDHEN, CDR2 SYDVKM. The V and J ends lost 1 base and 0 bases respectively, with 7 bases between them.

This clone was counted a single time. The chain carries TRBV18 and TRBJ1-5, with a possible D match to TRBD1 (5 bases). V was pared by 2 bases and J by 2 bases, with 10 bases between. CDR1 and CDR2 from the germline V gene are KGHSH and LQKENI. There are 15 residues in the CDR3. CDR3 in amino acids: CASSPGGGGNQPQHF. In DNA, the CDR3 is TGTGCCAGCTCACCAGGGGGGGGTGGCAATCAGCCCCAGCATTTT.

This chain links TRBV28 with TRBJ1-1; D is undetermined. This CDR3 region has 15 residues. V was pared by 7 bases and J by 0 bases, with 15 bases between. The germline CDR1 and CDR2 sequences are MDHEN and SYDVKM. The CDR3: CASIMSGLVNTEAFF. DNA of the CDR3: TGTGCCAGCATTATGAGCGGGTTGGTGAACACTGAAGCTTTCTTT.

The V and J genes are TRBV19 and TRBJ2-7, with D possibly being TRBD1 (6 bases). The CDR3 length is 13 residues. Germline V gene sequence: CDR1 LNHDA, CDR2 SQIVND (reference sequence). The ends were cut back, 5 bases at V and 5 bases at J, with 13 bases in the middle. CDR3 sequence reads: CASSYNRANEQYF. Here the CDR3 DNA reads TGTGCCAGTAGTTACAACAGGGCGAACGAGCAGTACTTC.

This sequence joins TRBV5-1 and TRBJ2-7, with TRBD2 identical over 16 bases. CDR1 is SGHRS and CDR2 is YFSETQ in the germline V gene. CDR3 length equals 17 residues. Unmatched junction bases numbered 5, after V lost 4 bases and J lost 1 base. The CDR3 DNA sequence: TGCGCCAGCAGCGGGACTAGCGGGGGGGCGGAGTCCTACGAGCAGTACTTC. Encoded protein: CASSGTSGGAESYEQYF.

The genes are TRBV28 and TRBJ2-1, with TRBD2 matching 7 bases. This CDR3 region has 15 residues. V lost 5 bases to trimming and J lost 1 base; unmatched junction nucleotides: 5. Germline lookup yields CDR1 MDHEN and CDR2 SYDVKM. The CDR3: CASSAGGGSYNEQFF. CDR3 nucleotide sequence: TGTGCCAGCAGTGCCGGGGGAGGGTCCTACAATGAGCAGTTCTTC.

The chain joins TRBV6-5 to TRBJ1-4, with 7 nucleotides matching TRBD1. Trimming at V came to 0 bases and at J to 8 bases, leaving 9 bases not matched to a gene. The CDR3 consists of 16 residues. CDR1 and CDR2 from the germline V gene are MNHEY and SVGAGI. The CDR3 protein is CASSYSLEGAREKLFF. The CDR3 DNA reads TGTGCCAGCAGTTACTCGTTGGAGGGGGCGCGAGAAAAACTGTTTTTT.

The chain joins TRBV29-1 to TRBJ2-7; no reliable D call. The CDR3 loop spans 13 amino acids. Germline V gene lookup returns CDR1 SQVTM and CDR2 ANQGSEA. The V end was cut by 7 bases, the J end by 2 bases, with 15 bases between. This CDR3 reads CSATSANPYEQYF. The CDR3 coding sequence is TGCAGCGCCACGAGCGCGAACCCCTACGAGCAGTACTTC.

This chain joins TRBV5-1 and TRBJ2-5, with D tentatively TRBD2 (6 bases). The CDR3 covers 15 residues. In germline, CDR1 is SGHRS, CDR2 YFSETQ. V lost 6 bases and J lost 3, with 18 bases in between. In DNA form, the CDR3 reads TGCGCCAGCACCCCGGGGTTTGGAGGGAAAGAGACCCAGTACTTC. This codes for CASTPGFGGKETQYF.

This chain joins TRBV7-3 and TRBJ1-3; 9 positions match TRBD1. The CDR3 covers 20 residues. Germline V gives CDR1 SGHTA, CDR2 FQGTGA. The V segment lost 0 bases and the J segment 4 bases; nucleotides outside the gene matches: 16. Here the CDR3 DNA reads TGTGCCAGCAGCTTAACCTTCGAGCCCGGGACAGGGTCGTGGGGAAACACCATATATTTT. Protein product: CASSLTFEPGTGSWGNTIYF.

The chain recombines TRBV9 with TRBJ1-2; D ambiguous. Germline CDR1 SGDLS, CDR2 YYNGEE. V was trimmed by 3 bases and J by 4 bases, leaving 13 bases between them. The CDR3 is 14 amino acids. CDR3 in DNA: TGTGCCAGCAGCGCCGGGTTTGCAAGCTATGGCTACACCTTC. It yields the protein CASSAGFASYGYTF. The full variable domain, completed using reference TRBV9 and TRBJ1-2, is DSGVTQTPKHLITATGQRVTLRCSPRSGDLSVYWYQQSLDQGLQFLIQYYNGEERAKGNILERFSAQQFPDLHSELNLSSLELGDSALYFCASSAGFASYGYTFGSGTRLTVV.

V gene TRBV12-5 combines with J gene TRBJ2-6, with a tentative D call TRBD1 (5 bases). Germline values: CDR1 LGHNT, CDR2 FRNRAP. The CDR3 contains 17 residues. V lost 2 bases, J lost 3 bases, and 14 bases lay in between. CDR3 DNA sequence: TGTGCTAGTGGTTTGAACTCCAGGGATAGTGGGGCCAACGTCCTGACTTTC. Its protein product is CASGLNSRDSGANVLTF.

The chain uses TRBV11-3 and TRBJ2-1; D may be TRBD1 (5 bases). CDR3 length: 15 residues. The ends were cut back, 5 bases at V and 6 bases at J, with 17 bases in the middle. Germline V gene sequence: CDR1 SGHNT, CDR2 YENEEA. The CDR3 DNA is TGTGCCAGCAGCGCATTCTCTGGGGCCCTCAATGAGCAGTTCTTC. Its translation: CASSAFSGALNEQFF.

The genes are TRBV28 and TRBJ2-7, with TRBD2 as a possible D gene (5 bases). V was clipped by 2 bases and J by 6 bases, with 11 bases between them. The germline gives CDR1 MDHEN, CDR2 SYDVKM. CDR3 length: 13 amino acids. CDR3 loop: CASSLGFRGEQYF. The CDR3 DNA is TGTGCCAGCAGTTTAGGGTTCCGGGGCGAGCAGTACTTC.

The chain carries TRBV7-2 and TRBJ2-7, with 11 nucleotides matching TRBD2. Germline CDR1 reads SGHTA; CDR2 reads FQGNSA. V was pared by 2 bases and J by 6 bases, with 3 bases of the junction left unmatched. This CDR3 is built from 14 residues. The CDR3: CASSLTSGSIEQYF. In DNA form, the CDR3 reads TGTGCCAGCAGCTTAACTAGCGGGAGTATCGAGCAGTACTTC.

The chain recombines TRBV5-8 with TRBJ1-6; D is unclear. With 4 bases removed from V and 6 bases from J, the gap between germline ends came to 17 bases. Germline V gene sequence: CDR1 SGHTS, CDR2 YDEGEE. This CDR3 is built from 16 residues. The CDR3 loop is CASSPPHRRANSPLHF. CDR3 coding DNA: TGTGCCAGCAGCCCGCCCCATAGGCGGGCTAATTCACCCCTCCACTTT.

The V gene is TRBV6-6, the J gene TRBJ1-2; 7 nucleotides line up with TRBD1. In germline, CDR1 is MNHNY, CDR2 SVGAGI (reference sequence). This CDR3 has 13 residues. J lost 8 bases, V lost 6 bases, and 9 bases had no gene match. CDR3 protein: CASRQGTGDGYTF. CDR3 DNA sequence: TGTGCCAGCAGACAGGGAACAGGGGACGGCTACACCTTC.

This rearrangement joins TRBV20-1 to TRBJ2-1; TRBD2 matches 11 bases. V trimming: 3 bases; J trimming: 8 bases; junction bases outside the gene matches: 6. CDR1 is DFQATT and CDR2 is SNEGSKA in the germline V gene (reference sequence). The CDR3 runs to 14 residues. The CDR3 nucleotides are TGCAGTGCTAGTGTTAGCGGGGGGGCGTATGAGCAGTTCTTC. This codes for CSASVSGGAYEQFF.

V gene TRBV2 combines with J gene TRBJ1-4; D ambiguous. CDR3 length: 14 amino acids. Germline CDR1 and CDR2: SNHLY and FYNNEI. Trimming left V 4 bases short and J 4 bases short, with 10 bases between. CDR3 region: CASSGDGNNEKLFF. CDR3 bases: TGTGCCAGCAGTGGAGACGGGAATAATGAAAAACTGTTTTTT.

V usage is TRBV19 and J usage is TRBJ2-7; tentatively, D is TRBD1 (5 bases). V was pared by 3 bases and J by 1 base, with 10 bases between. CDR3 size: 14 residues. CDR1 is LNHDA, CDR2 SQIVND, per germline (reference sequence). CDR3 bases: TGTGCCAGTAGTATGATAGGGGTATCCTACGAGCAGTACTTC. It specifies CASSMIGVSYEQYF.

V and J are TRBV4-3 and TRBJ2-3; TRBD2 aligns across 11 bases. The junction had 14 bases not matched to a gene; V was cut back by 4 bases and J by 2 bases. Per the germline V gene, CDR1 is LGHNA and CDR2 is YSLEER. The CDR3 extends over 19 amino acids. The CDR3 reads CASSPRLLTSGSTTDTQYF. The CDR3, as DNA: TGCGCCAGCAGCCCTCGCCTATTAACTAGCGGGAGTACCACAGATACGCAGTATTTT.

The chain employs TRBV19 and TRBJ2-7, with 8 bases that match TRBD1. Unmatched junction bases numbered 8, after V lost 1 base and J lost 9 bases. Germline lookup yields CDR1 LNHDA and CDR2 SQIVND (reference sequence). The CDR3 runs to 14 residues. CDR3 loop: CASSIGQGRYGQYF. Here the CDR3 DNA reads TGTGCCAGTAGTATAGGACAGGGGAGATATGGGCAGTACTTC. The entire variable domain, with the rest obtained from reference TRBV19 and TRBJ2-7, is as follows: DGGITQSPKYLFRKEGQNVTLSCEQNLNHDAMYWYRQDPGQGLRLIYYSQIVNDFQKGDIAEGYSVSREKKESFPLTVTSAQKNPTAFYLCASSIGQGRYGQYFGPGTRLTVT.

This clone was recorded only once. The V and J genes are TRBV20-1 and TRBJ1-2; D gene unclear. Germline-derived CDR1 and CDR2 are DFQATT and SNEGSKA (reference sequence). The length of the CDR3 is 11 residues. V was clipped by 4 bases and J by 6 bases, with 9 bases between them. The CDR3 spells CSATVQNGYTF. The DNA for the CDR3 is TGCAGTGCTACCGTACAGAATGGCTACACCTTC.

This clone turned up a few times. This chain joins TRBV5-1 and TRBJ1-4; TRBD1 agrees at 8 bases. The germline gives CDR1 SGHRS, CDR2 YFSETQ. The CDR3 contains 14 residues. V gave up 0 bases and J gave up 8 bases; unmatched junction bases: 3. The CDR3 is CASSLGQGREKLFF. CDR3 DNA: TGCGCCAGCAGCTTGGGACAGGGGAGGGAAAAACTGTTTTTT.

The chain recombines TRBV19 with TRBJ2-6, with TRBD1 identical over 9 bases. J was trimmed by 4 bases and V by 5 bases; bases with no gene match: 9. Germline assignment: CDR1 LNHDA and CDR2 SQIVND (reference sequence). The CDR3 consists of 17 residues. DNA for the CDR3: TGTGCCAGTAGTCCCGGCCGGACAGGGGCCGGGGCCAACGTCCTGACTTTC. The encoded protein is CASSPGRTGAGANVLTF.